This T cell receptor (beta chain) originates from a study of vaccination effects on CD4 cells after COVID-19. As for this clone: Its antigen is undetermined.

Broader study findings: Early post-infection timepoints were absent, and convalescent patients were few. Late post-vaccination, clones induced by infection and those induced by vaccine underwent marked clonal contraction.

The repertoire was sequenced with immunoSEQ multiplex PCR; TCRdb's copy has only in-frame clones and lacks some. The sample contains nearly 25,000 clones, roughly two thirds of which appear only once. Viral peptide pool expansion of antigen-specific CD4+ T cells preceded sequencing in the ViraFEST assay. Scientists isolated CD4+ T cells after a roughly 9-day culture period ended. Two doses of BNT162b2 or mRNA-1273 vaccine were administered to participants. Nucleocapsid antibodies stayed negative before and after vaccination, showing no earlier SARS-CoV-2 infection. Cultures of 2 million or so PBMC per well contained 8 to 10 IU/ml IL-2 plus 10 ug/ml peptides. The CDR3 has 14 residues. V was pared by 5 bases and J by 1 base, with 3 bases of the junction left unmatched. The germline CDR1 and CDR2 sequences are LGHDT and YNNKEL (reference sequence).

V is TRBV3-1 (or the pseudogene TRBV3-2) and J is TRBJ2-3; 7 nucleotides match TRBD1. This TCR came from a human donor who received a COVID-19 vaccine. The source material was CD4+ T cells from PBMCs cultured with SARS-CoV-2 spike peptides, sampled after COVID-19 vaccination. The CDR3 region has the DNA TGTGCCAGCAGCACAGGACAGGGCACAGATACGCAGTATTTT. Protein product: CASSTGQGTDTQYF.